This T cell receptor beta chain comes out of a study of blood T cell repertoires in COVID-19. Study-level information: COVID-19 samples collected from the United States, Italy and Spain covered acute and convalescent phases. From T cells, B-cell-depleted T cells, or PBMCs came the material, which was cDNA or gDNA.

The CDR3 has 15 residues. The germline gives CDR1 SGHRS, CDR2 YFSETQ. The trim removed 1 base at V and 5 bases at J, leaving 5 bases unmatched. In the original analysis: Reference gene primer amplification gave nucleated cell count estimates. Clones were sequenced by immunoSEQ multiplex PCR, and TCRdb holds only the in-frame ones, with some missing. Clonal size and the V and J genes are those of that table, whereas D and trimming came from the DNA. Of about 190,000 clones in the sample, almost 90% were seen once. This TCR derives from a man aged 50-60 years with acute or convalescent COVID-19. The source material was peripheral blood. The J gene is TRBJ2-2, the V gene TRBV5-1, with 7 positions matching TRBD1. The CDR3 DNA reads TGCGCCAGCAGCTTGCCCCCAGGGGGTACCGGGGAGCTGTTTTTT. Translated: CASSLPPGGTGELFF.